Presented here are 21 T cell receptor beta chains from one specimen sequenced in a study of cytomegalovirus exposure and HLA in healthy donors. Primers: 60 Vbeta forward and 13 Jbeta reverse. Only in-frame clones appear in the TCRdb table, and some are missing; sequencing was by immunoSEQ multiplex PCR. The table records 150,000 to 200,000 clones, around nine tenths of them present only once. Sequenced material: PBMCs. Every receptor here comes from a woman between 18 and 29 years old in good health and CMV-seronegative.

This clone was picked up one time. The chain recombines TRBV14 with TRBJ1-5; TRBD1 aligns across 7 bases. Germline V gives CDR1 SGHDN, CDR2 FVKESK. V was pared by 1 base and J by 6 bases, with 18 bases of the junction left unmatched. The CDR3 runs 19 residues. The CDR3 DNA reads TGTGCCAGCAGCCAAGGTGAGGGGGCGAGCTTTTTTATCGGTCAGCCCCAGCATTTT. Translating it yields CASSQGEGASFFIGQPQHF.

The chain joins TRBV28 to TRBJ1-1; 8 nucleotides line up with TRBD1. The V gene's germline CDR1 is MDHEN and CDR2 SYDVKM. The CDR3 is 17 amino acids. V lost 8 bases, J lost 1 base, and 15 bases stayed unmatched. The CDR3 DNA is TGTGCCAGCCCATCCTTGGGGGTTACAGGGGGGAACACTGAAGCTTTCTTT. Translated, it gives CASPSLGVTGGNTEAFF. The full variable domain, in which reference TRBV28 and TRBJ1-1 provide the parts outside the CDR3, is DVKVTQSSRYLVKRTGEKVFLECVQDMDHENMFWYRQDPGLGLRLIYFSYDVKMKEKGDIPEGYSVSREKKERFSLILESASTNQTSMYLCASPSLGVTGGNTEAFFGQGTRLTVV.

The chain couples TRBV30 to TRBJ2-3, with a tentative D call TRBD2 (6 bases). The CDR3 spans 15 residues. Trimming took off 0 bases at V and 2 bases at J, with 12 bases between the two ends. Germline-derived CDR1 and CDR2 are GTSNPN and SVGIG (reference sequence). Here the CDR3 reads CAWSVLGLSTDTQYF. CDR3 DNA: TGTGCCTGGAGTGTACTGGGACTTTCCACAGATACGCAGTATTTT.

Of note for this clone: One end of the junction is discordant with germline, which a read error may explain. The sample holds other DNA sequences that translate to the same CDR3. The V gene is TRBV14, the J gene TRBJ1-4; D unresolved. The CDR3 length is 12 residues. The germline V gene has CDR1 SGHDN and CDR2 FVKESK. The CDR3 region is CASSRQNEKLFF. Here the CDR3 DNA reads TGTGCCAGCAGCCGGCAGAATGAAAAGCTGTTTTTT.

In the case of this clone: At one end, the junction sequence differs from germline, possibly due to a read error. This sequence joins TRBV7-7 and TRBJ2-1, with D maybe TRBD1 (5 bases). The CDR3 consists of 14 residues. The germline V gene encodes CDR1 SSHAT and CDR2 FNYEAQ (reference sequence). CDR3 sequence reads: CASSLDVRDNEQFF. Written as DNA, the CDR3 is TGTGCTAGCAGCTTAGATGTCAGGGACAATGAGCAGTTCTTC.

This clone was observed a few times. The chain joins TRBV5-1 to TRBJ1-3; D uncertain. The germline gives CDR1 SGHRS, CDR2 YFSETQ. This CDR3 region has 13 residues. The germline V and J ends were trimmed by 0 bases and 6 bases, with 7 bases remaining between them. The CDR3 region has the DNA TGCGCCAGCAGCTTGGGGCCCGAAAACACCATATATTTT. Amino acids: CASSLGPENTIYF.

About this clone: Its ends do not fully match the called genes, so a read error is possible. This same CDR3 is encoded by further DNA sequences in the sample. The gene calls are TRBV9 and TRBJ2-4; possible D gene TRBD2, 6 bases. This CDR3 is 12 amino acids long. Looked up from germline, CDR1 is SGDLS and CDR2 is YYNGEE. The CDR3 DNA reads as TGTGCCAGCAGCGCGGGGGAGAACATCCAGTACTTC. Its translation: CASSAGENIQYF.

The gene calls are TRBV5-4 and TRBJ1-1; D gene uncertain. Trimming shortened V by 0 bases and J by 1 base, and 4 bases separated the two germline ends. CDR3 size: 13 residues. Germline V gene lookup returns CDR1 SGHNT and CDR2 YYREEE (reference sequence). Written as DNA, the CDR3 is TGTGCCAGCAGCTTGGCCTGGAACACTGAAGCTTTCTTT. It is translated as CASSLAWNTEAFF.

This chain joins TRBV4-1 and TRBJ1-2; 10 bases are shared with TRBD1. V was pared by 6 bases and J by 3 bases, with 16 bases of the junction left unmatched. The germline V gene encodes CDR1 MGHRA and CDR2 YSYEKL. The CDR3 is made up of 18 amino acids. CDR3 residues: CASRPPGQGPRGYYGYTF. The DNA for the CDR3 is TGCGCCAGCAGGCCACCGGGACAGGGGCCAAGGGGGTACTATGGCTACACCTTC.

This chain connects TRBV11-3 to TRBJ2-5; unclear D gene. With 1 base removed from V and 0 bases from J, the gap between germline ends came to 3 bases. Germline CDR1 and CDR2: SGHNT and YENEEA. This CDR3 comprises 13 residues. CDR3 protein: CASSLVYQETQYF. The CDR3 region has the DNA TGTGCCAGCAGCTTAGTATACCAAGAGACCCAGTACTTC.

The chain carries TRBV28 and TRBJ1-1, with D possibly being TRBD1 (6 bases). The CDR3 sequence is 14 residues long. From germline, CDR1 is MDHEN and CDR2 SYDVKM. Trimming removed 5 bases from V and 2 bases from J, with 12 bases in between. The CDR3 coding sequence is TGTGCCAGCAGTATTGGACAGTTCAACACTGAAGCTTTCTTT. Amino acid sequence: CASSIGQFNTEAFF.

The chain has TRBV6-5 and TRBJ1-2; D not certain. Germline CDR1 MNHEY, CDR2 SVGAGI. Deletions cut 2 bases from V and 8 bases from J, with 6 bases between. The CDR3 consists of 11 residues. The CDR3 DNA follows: TGTGCCAGCAGTTACGGAGGGGGCTACACCTTC. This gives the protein CASSYGGGYTF.

The CDR3 bases are TGTGCCAGCAGCCAACTAGCGGGAGGAGGGGATACGCAGTATTTT. As protein: CASSQLAGGGDTQYF. The chain employs TRBV4-2 and TRBJ2-3; 11 nucleotides align to TRBD2. CDR3 length: 15 amino acids. The V and J ends lost 2 bases and 6 bases, in that order; junction bases with no gene match: 4. CDR1 LGHNA and CDR2 YNFKEQ come from the germline V gene.

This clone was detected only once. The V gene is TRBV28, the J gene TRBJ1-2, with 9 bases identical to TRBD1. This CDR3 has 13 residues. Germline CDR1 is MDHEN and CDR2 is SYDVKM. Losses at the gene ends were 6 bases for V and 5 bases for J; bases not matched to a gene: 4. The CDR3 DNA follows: TGTGCCAGCAGCCCCGGACAGGGGTATGGCTACACCTTC. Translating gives CASSPGQGYGYTF.

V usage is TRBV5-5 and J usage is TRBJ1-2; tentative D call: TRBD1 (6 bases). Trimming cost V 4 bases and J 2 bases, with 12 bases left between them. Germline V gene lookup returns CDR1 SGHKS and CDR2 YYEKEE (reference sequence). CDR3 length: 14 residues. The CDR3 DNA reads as TGTGCCAGCAGCGCCCGGGGGGGCAACTATGGCTACACCTTC. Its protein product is CASSARGGNYGYTF.

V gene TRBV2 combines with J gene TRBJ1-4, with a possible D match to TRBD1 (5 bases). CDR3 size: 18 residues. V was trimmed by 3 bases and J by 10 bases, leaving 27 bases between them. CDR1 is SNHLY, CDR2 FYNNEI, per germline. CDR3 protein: CASSDSDYRTGFSGKLFF. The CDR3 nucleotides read TGTGCCAGCAGTGATTCGGACTATAGAACAGGTTTTAGTGGAAAACTGTTTTTT.

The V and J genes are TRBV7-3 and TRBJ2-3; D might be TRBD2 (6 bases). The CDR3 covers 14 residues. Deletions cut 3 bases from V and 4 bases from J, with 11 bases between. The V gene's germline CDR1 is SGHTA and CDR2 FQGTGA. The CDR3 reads CASSFGGMADTQYF. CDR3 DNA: TGTGCCAGCAGCTTCGGGGGAATGGCAGATACGCAGTATTTT.

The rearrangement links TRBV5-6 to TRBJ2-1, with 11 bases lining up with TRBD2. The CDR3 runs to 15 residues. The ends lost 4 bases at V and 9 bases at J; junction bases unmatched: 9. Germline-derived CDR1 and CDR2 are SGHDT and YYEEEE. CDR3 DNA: TGTGCCAGCAGCCCGGAGCTAGCGGGAGGTATTGAGCAGTTCTTC. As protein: CASSPELAGGIEQFF.

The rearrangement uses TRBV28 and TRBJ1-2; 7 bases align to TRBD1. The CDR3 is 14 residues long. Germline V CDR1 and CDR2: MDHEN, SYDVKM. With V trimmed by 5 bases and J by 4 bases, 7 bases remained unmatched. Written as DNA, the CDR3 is TGTGCCAGCAGTACGCCCGGGACAGCCTATGGCTACACCTTC. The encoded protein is CASSTPGTAYGYTF.

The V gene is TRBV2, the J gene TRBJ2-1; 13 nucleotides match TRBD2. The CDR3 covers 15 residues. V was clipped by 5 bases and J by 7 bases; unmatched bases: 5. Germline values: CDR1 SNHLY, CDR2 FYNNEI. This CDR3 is CASSIPGLAGNEQFF. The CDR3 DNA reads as TGTGCCAGCAGTATACCGGGACTAGCGGGGAATGAGCAGTTCTTC.

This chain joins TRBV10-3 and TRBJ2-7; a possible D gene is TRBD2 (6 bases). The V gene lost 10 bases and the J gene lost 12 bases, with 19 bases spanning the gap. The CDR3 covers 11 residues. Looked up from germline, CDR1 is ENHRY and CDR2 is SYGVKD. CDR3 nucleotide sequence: TGTGCCACCACTAGCTTCGAGGGCCGGTACTTC. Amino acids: CATTSFEGRYF.